The sequence of this TCR beta chain was determined in a study of T cell responses to AZD1222 COVID-19 vaccine. The protocol was immunoSEQ multiplex PCR, while the TCRdb copy is restricted to in-frame clones and leaves out a portion. The sample shows 100,000 to 150,000 clones, roughly 85% of them seen only once. This CDR3 spans 15 amino acids. Trimming took off 1 base at V and 3 bases at J, with 11 bases between the two ends. CDR1 and CDR2 from the germline V gene are SEHNR and FQNEAQ (reference sequence). The source is an adult who received the MenACWY meningococcal vaccine as a control. The V and J genes are TRBV7-9 and TRBJ2-3, with D possibly TRBD1 on 6 matching bases. The sequencing here drew on peripheral blood, taken 28 days after the second dose of the MenACWY control vaccine. The CDR3 spells CASSLEGRGTDTQYF. CDR3 sequence (DNA): TGTGCCAGCAGCTTAGAGGGAAGGGGGACAGATACGCAGTATTTT.